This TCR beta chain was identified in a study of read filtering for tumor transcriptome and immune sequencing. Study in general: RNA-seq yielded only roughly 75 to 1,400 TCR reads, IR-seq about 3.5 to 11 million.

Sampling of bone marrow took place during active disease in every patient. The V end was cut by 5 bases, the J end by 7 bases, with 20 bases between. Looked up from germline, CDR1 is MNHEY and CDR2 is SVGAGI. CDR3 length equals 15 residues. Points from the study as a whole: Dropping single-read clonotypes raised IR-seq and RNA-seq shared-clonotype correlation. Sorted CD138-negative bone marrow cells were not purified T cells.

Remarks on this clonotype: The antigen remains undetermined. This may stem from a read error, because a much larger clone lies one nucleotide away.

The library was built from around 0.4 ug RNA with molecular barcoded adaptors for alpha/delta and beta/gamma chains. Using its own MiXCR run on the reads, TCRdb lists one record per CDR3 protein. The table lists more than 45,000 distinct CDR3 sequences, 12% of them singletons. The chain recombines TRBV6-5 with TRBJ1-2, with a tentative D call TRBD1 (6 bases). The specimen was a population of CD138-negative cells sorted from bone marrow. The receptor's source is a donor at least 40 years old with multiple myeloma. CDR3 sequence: CASSPGTRRTRGYTF. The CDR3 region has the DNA TGTGCCAGCAGTCCGGGGACAAGAAGGACCCGTGGCTACACCTTC.